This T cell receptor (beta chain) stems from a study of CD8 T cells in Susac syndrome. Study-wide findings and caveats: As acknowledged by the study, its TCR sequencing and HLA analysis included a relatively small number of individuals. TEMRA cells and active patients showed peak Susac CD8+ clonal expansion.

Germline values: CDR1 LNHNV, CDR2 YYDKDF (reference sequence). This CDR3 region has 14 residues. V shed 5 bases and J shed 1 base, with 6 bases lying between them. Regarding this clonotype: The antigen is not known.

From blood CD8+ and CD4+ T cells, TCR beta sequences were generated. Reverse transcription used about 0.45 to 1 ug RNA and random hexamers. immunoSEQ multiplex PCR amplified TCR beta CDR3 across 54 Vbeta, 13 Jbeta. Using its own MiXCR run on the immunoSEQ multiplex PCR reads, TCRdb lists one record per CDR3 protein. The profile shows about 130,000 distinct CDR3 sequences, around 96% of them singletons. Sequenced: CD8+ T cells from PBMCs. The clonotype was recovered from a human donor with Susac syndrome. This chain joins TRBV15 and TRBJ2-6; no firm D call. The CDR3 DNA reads TGTGCCACCAGCGGACCTTCTGGGGCCAACGTCCTGACTTTC. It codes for CATSGPSGANVLTF.